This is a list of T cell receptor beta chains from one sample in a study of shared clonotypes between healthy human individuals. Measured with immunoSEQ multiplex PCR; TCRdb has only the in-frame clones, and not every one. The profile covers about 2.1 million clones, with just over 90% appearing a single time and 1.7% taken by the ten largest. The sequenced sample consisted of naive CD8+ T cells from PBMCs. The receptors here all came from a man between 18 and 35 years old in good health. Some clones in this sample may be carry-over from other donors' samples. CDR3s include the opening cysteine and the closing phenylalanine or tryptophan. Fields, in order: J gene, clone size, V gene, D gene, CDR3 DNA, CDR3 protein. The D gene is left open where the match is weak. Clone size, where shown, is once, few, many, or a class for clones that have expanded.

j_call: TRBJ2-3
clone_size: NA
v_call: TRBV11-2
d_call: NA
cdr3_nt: TGTGCCAGCAGCCCCCGGAGGGCCCCCACAGATACGCAGTATTTT
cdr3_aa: CASSPRRAPTDTQYF

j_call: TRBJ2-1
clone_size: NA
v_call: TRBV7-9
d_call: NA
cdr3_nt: TGTGCCAGCAGCTTCGACCCCTCCAATGAGCAGTTCTTC
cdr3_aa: CASSFDPSNEQFF

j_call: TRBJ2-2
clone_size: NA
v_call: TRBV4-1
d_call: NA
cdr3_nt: TGCGCCAGCAGCCAGACCCGGGGGATGGGCACCGGGGAGCTGTTTTTT
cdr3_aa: CASSQTRGMGTGELFF

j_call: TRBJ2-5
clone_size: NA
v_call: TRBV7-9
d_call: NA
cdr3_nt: TGTGCCAGCAGCCAACCGATGGATCAGAAGGAGACCCAGTACTTC
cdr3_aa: CASSQPMDQKETQYF

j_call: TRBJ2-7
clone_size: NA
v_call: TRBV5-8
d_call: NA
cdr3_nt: TGTGCCAGCAGCCCCAAGGGGCGGATGTACTACGAGCAGTACTTC
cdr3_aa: CASSPKGRMYYEQYF

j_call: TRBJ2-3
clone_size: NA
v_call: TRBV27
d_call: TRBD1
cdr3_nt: TGTGCCAGCAGTCCCAGACAGGGGAGCACAGATACGCAGTATTTT
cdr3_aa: CASSPRQGSTDTQYF

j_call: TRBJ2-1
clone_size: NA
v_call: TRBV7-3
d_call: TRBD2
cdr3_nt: TGTGCCAGCAGCTTGGCTAGCGGGAGGGCCGGGGATGAGCAGTTCTTC
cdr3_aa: CASSLASGRAGDEQFF

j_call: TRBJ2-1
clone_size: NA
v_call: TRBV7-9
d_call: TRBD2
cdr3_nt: TGTGCCAGCAGCCCAGGGTGGGGAGGGAGCTCCTACAATGAGCAGTTCTTC
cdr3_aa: CASSPGWGGSSYNEQFF

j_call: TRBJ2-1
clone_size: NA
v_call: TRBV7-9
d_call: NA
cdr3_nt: TGTGCCAGCAGCTTAGAGGTCGGAGTATTCAATGAGCAGTTCTTC
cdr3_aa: CASSLEVGVFNEQFF

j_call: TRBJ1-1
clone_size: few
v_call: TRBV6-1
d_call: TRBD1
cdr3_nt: TGTGCCAGCAGTGAAACTGGCAGGGGGGAGACTGAAGCTTTCTTT
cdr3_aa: CASSETGRGETEAFF

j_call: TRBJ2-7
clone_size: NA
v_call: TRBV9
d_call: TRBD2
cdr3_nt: TGTGCCAGCAGCTCGGGACTAGCGCTTACCTACGAGCAGTACTTC
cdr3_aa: CASSSGLALTYEQYF

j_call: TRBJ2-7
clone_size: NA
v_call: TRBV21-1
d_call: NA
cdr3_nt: TGTGCCAGCAGCAAAGGGACTAGCGGGAGAGTACTCTACGAGCAGTACTTC
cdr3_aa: CASSKGTSGRVLYEQYF

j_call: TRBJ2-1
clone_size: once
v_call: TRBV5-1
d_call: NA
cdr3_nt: TGCGCCAGCAGTTGGCGGGTCGACAATGAGCAGTTCTTC
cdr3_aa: CASSWRVDNEQFF

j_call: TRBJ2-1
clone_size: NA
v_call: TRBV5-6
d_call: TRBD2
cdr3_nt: TGTGCCAGCAGCTCAGCTAGCGGGAGCTCCTACAATGAGCAGTTCTTC
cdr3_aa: CASSSASGSSYNEQFF

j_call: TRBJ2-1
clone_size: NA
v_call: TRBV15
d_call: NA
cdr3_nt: TGTGCCACCAGCAGAGATGAAACGGGACTCTACAATGAGCAGTTCTTC
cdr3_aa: CATSRDETGLYNEQFF

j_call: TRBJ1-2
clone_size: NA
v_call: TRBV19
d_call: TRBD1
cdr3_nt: TGTGCCAGCCACACCCCACAAGGGACAGGGGTTGGCTACACCTTC
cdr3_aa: CASHTPQGTGVGYTF

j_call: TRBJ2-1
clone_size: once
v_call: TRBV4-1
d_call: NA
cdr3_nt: TGCGCCAGCAGCCAAGATCAGAACTTAAATGAGCAGTTCTTC
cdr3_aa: CASSQDQNLNEQFF

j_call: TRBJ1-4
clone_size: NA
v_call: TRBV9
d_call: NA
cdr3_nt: TGTGCCAGCAGCGTAGAGGGGGGAACAACTAATGAAAAACTGTTTTTT
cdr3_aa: CASSVEGGTTNEKLFF

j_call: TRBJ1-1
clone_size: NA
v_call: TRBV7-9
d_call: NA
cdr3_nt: TGTGCCAGCAGCTTAAGTTCACCGGGGAGGACTGAAGCTTTCTTT
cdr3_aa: CASSLSSPGRTEAFF

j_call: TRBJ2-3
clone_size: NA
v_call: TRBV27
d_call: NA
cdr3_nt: TGTGCCAGCAGTTTCAGGGACGATACGCGGTATTTT
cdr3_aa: CASSFRDDTRYF

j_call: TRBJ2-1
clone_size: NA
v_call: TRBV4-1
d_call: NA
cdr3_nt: TGCGCCAGCAGCCCCTCTGGGCGGGACAATGAGCAGTTCTTC
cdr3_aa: CASSPSGRDNEQFF

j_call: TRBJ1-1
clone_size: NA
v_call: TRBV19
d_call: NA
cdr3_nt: TGTGCCAGTAGTATTATGGGGTTAACCATGAACACTGAAGCTTTCTTT
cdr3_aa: CASSIMGLTMNTEAFF

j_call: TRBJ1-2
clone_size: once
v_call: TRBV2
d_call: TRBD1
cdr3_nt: TGTGCCAGCAGTGAAGCGTCGTTAACAGGGGACTATGGCTACACCTTC
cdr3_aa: CASSEASLTGDYGYTF

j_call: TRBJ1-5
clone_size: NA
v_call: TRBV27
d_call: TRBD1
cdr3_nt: TGTGCCAGCAGTTTAGCTTGGACAGGGGAGAGGCAGCCCCAGCATTTT
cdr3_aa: CASSLAWTGERQPQHF

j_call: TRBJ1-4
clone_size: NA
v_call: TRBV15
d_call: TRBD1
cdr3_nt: TGTGCCACCAGGGGGACAGGGGCGGGTGAAAAACTGTTTTTT
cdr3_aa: CATRGTGAGEKLFF

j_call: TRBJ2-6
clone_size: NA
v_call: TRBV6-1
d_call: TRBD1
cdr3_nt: TGTGCCAGCAGTGAACGGACAGGGGTTGCCGGGGCCAACGTCCTGACTTTC
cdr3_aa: CASSERTGVAGANVLTF

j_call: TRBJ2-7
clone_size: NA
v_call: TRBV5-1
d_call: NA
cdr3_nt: TGCGCCAGCAGCTCTAGCGAGGCCTACGAGCAGTACTTC
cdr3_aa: CASSSSEAYEQYF

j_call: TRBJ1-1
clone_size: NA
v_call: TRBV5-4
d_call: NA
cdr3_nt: TGTGCCAGCAGCGTTACAGGAAGGAGTACTGAAGCTTTCTTT
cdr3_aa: CASSVTGRSTEAFF

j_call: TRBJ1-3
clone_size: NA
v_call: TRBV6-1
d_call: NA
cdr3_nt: TGTGCCAGCAGAGTATGGTCTTCTGGAAACACCATATATTTT
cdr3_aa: CASRVWSSGNTIYF

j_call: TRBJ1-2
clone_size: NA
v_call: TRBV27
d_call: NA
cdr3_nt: TGTGCCAGCAGCCCTAAAAGGGGCCACTATGGCTACACCTTC
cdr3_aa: CASSPKRGHYGYTF

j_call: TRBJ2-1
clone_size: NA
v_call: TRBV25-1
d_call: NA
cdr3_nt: TGTGCCAGCAGTGTGGTAGGACACAATGAGCAGTTCTTC
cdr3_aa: CASSVVGHNEQFF

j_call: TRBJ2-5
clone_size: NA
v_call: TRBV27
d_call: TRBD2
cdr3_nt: TGTGCCAGCAGTTCAGTAGCGGGAGGGGGTTTAGAGACCCAGTACTTC
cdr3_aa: CASSSVAGGGLETQYF

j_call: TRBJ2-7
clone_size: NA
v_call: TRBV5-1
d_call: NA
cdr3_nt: TGCGCCAGCAGCTCCGCCCAAGGACTACCCTACTACGAGCAGTACTTC
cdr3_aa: CASSSAQGLPYYEQYF

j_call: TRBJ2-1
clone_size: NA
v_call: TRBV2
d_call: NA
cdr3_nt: TGTGCCAGCAGTGAACCCCCGGTGAGCTCCTACAATGAGCAGTTCTTC
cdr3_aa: CASSEPPVSSYNEQFF

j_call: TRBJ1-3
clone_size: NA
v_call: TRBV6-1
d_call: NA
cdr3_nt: TGTGCCAGCAGCCTTGACAGAAGCTCTGGAAACACCATATATTTT
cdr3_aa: CASSLDRSSGNTIYF

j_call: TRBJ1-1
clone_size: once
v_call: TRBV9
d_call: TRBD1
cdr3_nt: TGTGCCAGCAGCGTAGAGGCCGGGCAGGGGGTAGGCACTGAAGCTTTCTTT
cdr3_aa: CASSVEAGQGVGTEAFF